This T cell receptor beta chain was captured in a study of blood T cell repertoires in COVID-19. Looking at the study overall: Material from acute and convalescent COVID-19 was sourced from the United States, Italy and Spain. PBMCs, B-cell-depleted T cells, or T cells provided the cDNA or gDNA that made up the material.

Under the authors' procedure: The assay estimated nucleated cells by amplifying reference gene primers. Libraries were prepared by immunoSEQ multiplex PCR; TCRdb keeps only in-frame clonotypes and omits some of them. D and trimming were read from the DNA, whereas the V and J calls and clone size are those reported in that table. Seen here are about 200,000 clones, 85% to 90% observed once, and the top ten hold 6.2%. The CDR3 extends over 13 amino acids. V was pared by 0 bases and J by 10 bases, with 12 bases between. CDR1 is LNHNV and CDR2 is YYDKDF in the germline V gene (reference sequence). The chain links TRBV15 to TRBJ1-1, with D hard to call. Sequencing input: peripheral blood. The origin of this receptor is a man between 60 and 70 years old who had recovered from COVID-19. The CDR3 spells CATSREREGGAFF. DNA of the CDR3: TGTGCCACCAGCAGAGAACGTGAGGGTGGAGCTTTCTTT. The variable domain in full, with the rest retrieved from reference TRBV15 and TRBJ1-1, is DAMVIQNPRYQVTQFGKPVTLSCSQTLNHNVMYWYQQKSSQAPKLLFHYYDKDFNNEADTPDNFQSRRPNTSFCFLDIRSPGLGDTAMYLCATSREREGGAFFGQGTRLTVV.